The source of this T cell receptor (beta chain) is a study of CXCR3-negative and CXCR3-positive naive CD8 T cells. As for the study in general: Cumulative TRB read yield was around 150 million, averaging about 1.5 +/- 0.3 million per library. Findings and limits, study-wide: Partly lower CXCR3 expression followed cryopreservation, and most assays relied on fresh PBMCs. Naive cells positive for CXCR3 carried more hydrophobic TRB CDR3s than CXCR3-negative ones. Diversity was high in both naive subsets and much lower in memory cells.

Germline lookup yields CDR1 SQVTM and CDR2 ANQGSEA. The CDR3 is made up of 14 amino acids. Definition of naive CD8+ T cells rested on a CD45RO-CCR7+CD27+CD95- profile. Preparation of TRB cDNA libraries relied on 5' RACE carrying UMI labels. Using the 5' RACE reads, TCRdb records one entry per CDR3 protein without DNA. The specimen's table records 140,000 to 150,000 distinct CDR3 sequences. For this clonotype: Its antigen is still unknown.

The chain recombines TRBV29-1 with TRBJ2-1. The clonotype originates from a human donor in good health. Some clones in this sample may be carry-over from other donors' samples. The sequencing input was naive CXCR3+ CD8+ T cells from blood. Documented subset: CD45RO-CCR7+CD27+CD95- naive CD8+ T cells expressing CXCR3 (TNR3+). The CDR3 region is CSVEDRGSYNEQFF.